This is a list of T cell receptor beta chains from one sample in a study of cytomegalovirus exposure and HLA in healthy donors. Profiling relied on immunoSEQ multiplex PCR, and the TCRdb table lists in-frame clones only, not all of them. Of over 150,000 clones listed, 65% to 70% are singletons. The sample was PBMCs. The receptors derive from a woman between 18 and 30 years old in good health and CMV-seropositive. The CDR3 runs from the conserved cysteine through the conserved F or W. Fields, in order: clone size, D gene, J gene, V gene, CDR3 protein, CDR3 DNA. A D gene is named only where the DNA matches it firmly. For some rows the clone size is stated as once, few or many, or as a class when expanded; others skip it.

>few|.|TRBJ2-6|TRBV5-1
CASSLVLVQLVSGANVLTF
TGCGCCAGCAGCTTGGTATTGGTCCAACTCGTCTCTGGGGCCAACGTCCTGACTTTC
>.|.|TRBJ2-1|TRBV27
CASSWDLQSSYNEQFF
TGTGCCAGCAGTTGGGACTTACAGAGCTCCTACAATGAGCAGTTCTTC
>.|TRBD1|TRBJ2-5|TRBV10-1
CASRRDRVAGREETQYF
TGCGCCAGCAGGAGGGACAGGGTCGCGGGAAGAGAAGAGACCCAGTACTTC
>.|.|TRBJ2-4|TRBV5-1
CASSLWLESSKNIQYF
TGCGCCAGCAGCTTGTGGCTAGAGAGCTCCAAAAACATTCAGTACTTC
>.|.|TRBJ2-7|TRBV30
CAWSLDNVQYF
TGTGCCTGGTCTCTAGATAATGTTCAGTACTTC
>.|TRBD2|TRBJ2-3|TRBV9
CASSPGRTSGRADTQYF
TGTGCCAGCAGCCCCGGGAGGACTAGCGGGAGGGCAGATACGCAGTATTTT
>.|TRBD1|TRBJ1-2|TRBV7-9
CASSPRTGEGYGYTF
TGTGCCAGCAGCCCGAGGACAGGGGAGGGCTATGGCTACACCTTC
>few|TRBD1|TRBJ1-5|TRBV6-5
CASKRQGAGNQPQHF
TGTGCCAGCAAGAGACAGGGGGCGGGCAATCAGCCCCAGCATTTT
>.|TRBD2|TRBJ2-7|TRBV7-2
CASSTGLAGGLITYEQYF
TGTGCCAGCAGCACTGGACTAGCGGGGGGGCTGATTACCTACGAGCAGTACTTC
>.|.|TRBJ1-1|TRBV7-9
CASSLSNGAAEAFF
TGTGCCAGCAGCTTATCGAATGGGGCGGCTGAAGCTTTCTTT
>.|TRBD2|TRBJ2-7|TRBV9
CASSAGFSGRITEQYF
TGTGCCAGCAGCGCCGGTTTTAGCGGGAGAATTACCGAGCAGTACTTC
>.|.|TRBJ2-1|TRBV5-1
CASSLIQGWNEQFF
TGCGCCAGCAGCTTGATTCAGGGTTGGAATGAGCAGTTCTTC
>once|TRBD1|TRBJ2-7|TRBV28
CASSSGGTSSYEQYF
TGTGCCAGCAGTTCAGGGGGCACGTCGTCCTACGAGCAGTACTTC
>.|.|TRBJ2-7|TRBV28
CASSPADRRPYEQYF
TGTGCCAGCAGTCCGGCCGACAGGCGTCCCTACGAGCAGTACTTC
>once|.|TRBJ2-7|TRBV30
CAWSNPGLYEQYF
TGTGCCTGGAGTAACCCGGGACTCTACGAGCAGTACTTC
>.|.|TRBJ2-3|TRBV15
CATSRSSVYTDTQYF
TGTGCCACCAGCAGGTCTAGCGTCTACACAGATACGCAGTATTTT
>few|.|TRBJ2-5|TRBV14
CASSPVVPGQETQYF
TGTGCCAGCAGCCCCGTAGTCCCAGGCCAAGAGACCCAGTACTTC
>.|.|TRBJ2-1|TRBV25-1
CASTGSRGGQFF
TGTGCCAGCACAGGCTCTAGGGGGGGGCAGTTCTTC
>.|.|TRBJ2-2|TRBV27
CASRLLNGGWTGELFF
TGTGCCAGCAGACTATTAAACGGTGGGTGGACCGGGGAGCTGTTTTTT
>.|TRBD1|TRBJ1-1|TRBV28
CASRRQGNTEAFF
TGTGCCAGCAGACGACAGGGGAACACTGAAGCTTTCTTT
>few|.|TRBJ2-3|TRBV2
CASSVHSDTQYF
TGTGCCAGCAGTGTGCACTCAGATACGCAGTATTTT
>.|.|TRBJ1-5|TRBV19
CASSIGTGLFQAQPQHF
TGTGCCAGTAGTATTGGAACAGGCTTATTCCAGGCCCAGCCCCAGCATTTT
>.|TRBD2|TRBJ2-7|TRBV30
CAWRQGSSGVQEQYF
TGTGCCTGGAGGCAGGGGTCTAGCGGGGTGCAAGAGCAGTACTTC
>.|.|TRBJ1-1|TRBV6-1
CASSEVGRVSEAFF
TGTGCCAGCAGTGAAGTCGGCAGGGTATCTGAAGCTTTCTTT
>.|TRBD1|TRBJ1-1|TRBV18
CASTGTGVMNTEAFF
TGTGCCAGTACCGGGACAGGGGTTATGAACACTGAAGCTTTCTTT